The source of this T cell receptor (beta chain) is a study of cytomegalovirus exposure and HLA in healthy donors. Study-wide context: Earlier, roughly 120 million unique TCR beta sequences were recovered from 170 million or so T cells by an analysis.

V lost 5 bases to trimming and J lost 2 bases; unmatched junction nucleotides: 8. The CDR3 has 17 residues. CDR1 and CDR2 from the germline V gene are SGHAT and FQNNGV. 13 Jbeta primers and 60 Vbeta primers were used for the PCR. Assay used: immunoSEQ multiplex PCR; TCRdb lists only in-frame clones, some missing. The table records 90,000 to 150,000 clones, 63% of them present only once. A single count supports this clone. Its antigen is undetermined. Although they were nominally healthy when sampled, donors likely had unrecorded immune exposures. Overall study results and limits: An analysis done earlier found most TCR beta V segments productive about 87% or about 30% of the time. For presence/absence analyses, sequencing depth was assumed to be roughly uniform across donors.

This clonotype originated in a man aged 40-49 years in good health and CMV-seropositive. What was sequenced was PBMCs. This chain joins TRBV11-2 and TRBJ2-5; TRBD2 agrees at 13 bases. Here the CDR3 reads CASSLRPGLAGQETQYF. Written as DNA, the CDR3 is TGTGCCAGCAGCCTACGCCCGGGACTAGCGGGACAAGAGACCCAGTACTTC.